The clone carrying this T cell receptor (beta chain) was seen a single time. This specimen belongs to a study of T cell changes during pregnancy in multiple sclerosis. Germline CDR1 SGDLS, CDR2 YYNGEE. Losses at the gene ends were 4 bases for V and 7 bases for J; bases not matched to a gene: 11. The CDR3 is 16 amino acids. Produced via immunoSEQ multiplex PCR; TCRdb's table is partial and in-frame only. The sample holds tens of thousands of clones, around nine tenths seen once. The sample in question was peripheral blood, obtained in the second trimester of pregnancy. The clonotype originates from a female donor in good health, enrolled as a control in a pregnancy study. The chain carries TRBV9 and TRBJ1-6, with 7 bases identical to TRBD1. This CDR3 is CASSSNRGVGNSPLHF. DNA of the CDR3: TGTGCCAGCAGCTCCAACAGGGGAGTGGGAAATTCACCCCTCCACTTT.